The 14 T cell receptor beta chains listed next were all sequenced from one sample in a study of blood T cell repertoires in COVID-19. Using immunoSEQ multiplex PCR, the repertoire was profiled, and TCRdb retains in-frame clones only, with some absent. The table has 95,000 to 110,000 clones, 80% to 90% seen once. The sample comprised peripheral blood. The receptors originated from an older woman with acute or convalescent COVID-19.

In its sample, this clone was seen once. The chain has TRBV7-2 and TRBJ2-1; D unclear. V gave up 2 bases and J gave up 0 bases, with 8 bases separating them. The CDR3 is made up of 15 amino acids. Germline CDR1 SGHTA, CDR2 FQGNSA. The chain's CDR3 is CASSLWLDSYNEQFF. The CDR3 region has the DNA TGTGCCAGCAGCTTATGGCTAGACTCCTACAATGAGCAGTTCTTC.

V gene TRBV9 combines with J gene TRBJ1-2; tentatively, D is TRBD1 (5 bases). V dropped 4 bases and J dropped 3 bases, with 13 bases sitting between them. Germline V gives CDR1 SGDLS, CDR2 YYNGEE. This CDR3 has 14 amino acids. For the CDR3, the DNA is TGTGCCAGCAGCCCGGGAGTAGGGGACTATGGCTACACCTTC. Protein sequence: CASSPGVGDYGYTF.

This rearrangement joins TRBV19 to TRBJ1-6; no reliable D call. The CDR3 loop spans 16 amino acids. The ends were cut back, 6 bases at V and 1 base at J, with 13 bases in the middle. Germline CDR1 reads LNHDA; CDR2 reads SQIVND (reference sequence). The CDR3 region is CASSTPRLSYNSPLHF. The CDR3 region has the DNA TGTGCCAGTAGCACGCCGCGGCTTTCCTATAATTCACCCCTCCACTTT.

The rearrangement joins TRBV6-4 to TRBJ2-1; D is perhaps TRBD2 (6 bases). Trimming removed 6 bases from V and 8 bases from J, with 14 bases in between. This CDR3 contains 13 residues. The germline gives CDR1 MRHNA, CDR2 SNTAGT. The CDR3: CASSPRAGDEQFF. CDR3 DNA: TGTGCCAGCAGCCCACGAGCGGGCGATGAGCAGTTCTTC.

In regard to this clone: Germline and junction disagree at one end, which may indicate a read error. The genes are TRBV12-3 or TRBV12-4 and TRBJ1-1, with D perhaps matching TRBD1 (5 bases). The CDR3 length is 13 residues. CDR3 protein: CASNLGGNPEAFF. The DNA for the CDR3 is TGTGCCAGCAACCTTGGGGGGAACCCTGAAGCTTTCTTT.

The rearrangement uses TRBV28 and TRBJ1-3; 7 bases line up with TRBD1. The germline gives CDR1 MDHEN, CDR2 SYDVKM. V dropped 6 bases and J dropped 2; count of bases not matched to a gene: 4. The length of the CDR3 is 14 residues. This CDR3 reads CASSGGQPGNTIYF. CDR3 in DNA: TGTGCCAGCAGCGGGGGACAGCCTGGAAACACCATATATTTT. Together with reference TRBV28 and TRBJ1-3, the CDR3 gives the full variable domain: DVKVTQSSRYLVKRTGEKVFLECVQDMDHENMFWYRQDPGLGLRLIYFSYDVKMKEKGDIPEGYSVSREKKERFSLILESASTNQTSMYLCASSGGQPGNTIYFGEGSWLTVV.

The V call is TRBV11-2, the J call TRBJ1-2, with 7 bases matching TRBD1. Germline CDR1 and CDR2: SGHAT and FQNNGV. The CDR3 totals 17 residues. The ends lost 1 base at V and 0 bases at J; junction bases unmatched: 8. In DNA, the CDR3 is TGTGCCAGCAGCTTAGTCCCGTGGGACAGATCTAACTATGGCTACACCTTC. It yields the protein CASSLVPWDRSNYGYTF.

This clone was observed a handful of times. V gene TRBV19 combines with J gene TRBJ1-1; TRBD1 matches at 7 bases. V lost 6 bases to trimming and J lost 1 base; unmatched junction nucleotides: 8. Germline V lookup: CDR1 LNHDA, CDR2 SQIVND (reference sequence). This CDR3 has 15 amino acids. CDR3 protein: CASSEGARGNTEAFF. As DNA, the CDR3 is TGTGCCAGTAGCGAGGGGGCCAGAGGGAACACTGAAGCTTTCTTT.

J is TRBJ2-5 and V is TRBV12-3 or TRBV12-4, with 7 nucleotides matching TRBD2. The CDR3 sequence is 13 residues long. V dropped 7 bases and J dropped 2; count of bases not matched to a gene: 4. Here the CDR3 reads CASKTREQETQYF. Written as DNA, the CDR3 is TGTGCCAGCAAAACGCGGGAGCAAGAGACCCAGTACTTC.

This chain uses TRBV13 with TRBJ1-2, with 7 bases lining up with TRBD1. Unmatched junction bases numbered 4, after V lost 5 bases and J lost 1 base. Germline V gene sequence: CDR1 PRHDT, CDR2 FYEKMQ (reference sequence). CDR3 length: 14 amino acids. The CDR3: CASSPRDSNYGYTF. The CDR3 DNA reads as TGTGCCAGCAGCCCCCGGGACAGTAACTATGGCTACACCTTC.

The rearrangement links TRBV6-5 to TRBJ1-2; D gene ambiguous. The V and J ends lost 2 bases and 1 base respectively, with 11 bases between them. CDR3 length equals 15 residues. CDR1 is MNHEY, CDR2 SVGAGI, per germline. This chain's CDR3 is CASSYTGKNNYGYTF. The CDR3 bases are TGTGCCAGCAGTTACACGGGGAAAAATAACTATGGCTACACCTTC.

This clone turned up a few times. The rearrangement links TRBV27 to TRBJ2-1; D is unresolved. The CDR3 covers 14 residues. Looked up from germline, CDR1 is MNHEY and CDR2 is SMNVEV (reference sequence). Trimming took 2 bases from V and 2 from J, leaving 7 bases between them. The CDR3 DNA reads TGTGCCAGCAGTTTAGAACAGACCTACAATGAGCAGTTCTTC. Translation gives CASSLEQTYNEQFF.

V gene TRBV19 combines with J gene TRBJ1-5; the D is unclear. With 2 bases removed from V and 3 bases from J, the gap between germline ends came to 14 bases. Germline V gene lookup returns CDR1 LNHDA and CDR2 SQIVND (reference sequence). The CDR3 sequence is 16 residues long. This chain's CDR3 is CASSIRSGSLNQPQHF. CDR3 nucleotides: TGTGCCAGTAGTATAAGGTCCGGGAGCCTCAATCAGCCCCAGCATTTT.

This rearrangement joins TRBV2 to TRBJ2-3, with TRBD1 as a possible D gene (6 bases). Between the trimmed V and J ends, which lost 7 bases and 4 bases, there was a span of 15 bases. Germline CDR1 is SNHLY and CDR2 is FYNNEI. This CDR3 is 14 amino acids long. CDR3 protein: CASMRQELADTQYF. As DNA, the CDR3 is TGTGCCAGCATGAGACAGGAGCTGGCAGATACGCAGTATTTT.